Detailed here is one T cell receptor beta chain. Its specificity is not known. Profiling relied on immunoSEQ multiplex PCR, and the TCRdb table lists in-frame clones only, not all of them. In the table there are over 5,500 clones, 78% of which are singletons. This sample was included in a study of T cells after posttransplantation cyclophosphamide. Study-wide results and caveats: Donor-recipient repertoire similarity was low at 1-2 months, rising over year one. TRB overlap between skin or GI tissue T cells and blood was limited. TRB clonality was highly associated with recipient CMV seropositivity and reactivation.

V lost 10 bases, J lost 1 base, and 6 bases stayed unmatched. The CDR3 loop spans 14 amino acids. Germline CDR1 and CDR2: MNHEY and SVGAGI. This chain links TRBV6-5 with TRBJ2-2; TRBD1 matches 7 bases. This clonotype was sampled from a woman aged 45-65 years in good health and a related stem cell transplant donor. Specimen: memory CD4+ T cells sorted from blood. CDR3 coding DNA: TGTGCCATTGGCAACAGGGGGAACACCGGGGAGCTGTTTTTT. Translated: CAIGNRGNTGELFF.